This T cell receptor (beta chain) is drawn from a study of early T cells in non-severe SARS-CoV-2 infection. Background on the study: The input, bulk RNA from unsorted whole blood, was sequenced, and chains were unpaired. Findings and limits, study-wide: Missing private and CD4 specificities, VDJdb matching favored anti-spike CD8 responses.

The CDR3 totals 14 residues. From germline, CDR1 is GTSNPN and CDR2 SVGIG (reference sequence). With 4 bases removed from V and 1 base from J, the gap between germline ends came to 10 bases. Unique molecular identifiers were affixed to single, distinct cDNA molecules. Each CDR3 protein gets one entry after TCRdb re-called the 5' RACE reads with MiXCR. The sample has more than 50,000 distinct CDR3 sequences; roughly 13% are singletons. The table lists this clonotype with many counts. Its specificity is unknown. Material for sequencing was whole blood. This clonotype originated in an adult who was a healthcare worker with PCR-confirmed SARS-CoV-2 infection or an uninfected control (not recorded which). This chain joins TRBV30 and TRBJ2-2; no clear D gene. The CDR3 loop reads CAWTKAQNTGELFF. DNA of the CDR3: TGTGCCTGGACAAAGGCCCAGAACACCGGGGAGCTGTTTTTT.